This T cell receptor beta chain is from a study of control samples from healthy donors and cancer patients. Germline trimming cut 5 bases from V and 0 bases from J; bases unmatched to any gene: 16. CDR1 MNHEY and CDR2 SVGEGT come from the germline V gene. This CDR3 comprises 18 residues. TCRdb's table, derived via immunoSEQ multiplex PCR, lists solely in-frame clones and lacks some. This table has 100,000 to 150,000 clones, about 95% appearing once. The sequencing input was blood. The gene calls are TRBV6-2 or TRBV6-3 and TRBJ2-7, with TRBD1 matching 7 bases. This clonotype was obtained from a man aged 25-45 years in good health. The CDR3 coding sequence is TGTGCCAGCAGTAGGATATGGGGCATTGGACAGGTCTCCTACGAGCAGTACTTC. Translation: CASSRIWGIGQVSYEQYF.